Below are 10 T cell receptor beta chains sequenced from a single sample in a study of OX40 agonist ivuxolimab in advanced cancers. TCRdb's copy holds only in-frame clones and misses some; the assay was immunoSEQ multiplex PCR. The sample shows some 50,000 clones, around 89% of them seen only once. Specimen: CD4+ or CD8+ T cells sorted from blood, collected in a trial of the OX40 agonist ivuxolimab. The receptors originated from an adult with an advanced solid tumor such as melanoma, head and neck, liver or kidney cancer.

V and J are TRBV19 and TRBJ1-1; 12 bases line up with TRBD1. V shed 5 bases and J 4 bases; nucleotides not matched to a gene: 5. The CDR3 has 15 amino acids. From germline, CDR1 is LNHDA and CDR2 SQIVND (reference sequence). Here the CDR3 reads CASSLGQGAVTEAFF. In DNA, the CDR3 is TGTGCCAGTAGTCTGGGACAGGGGGCGGTCACTGAAGCTTTCTTT.

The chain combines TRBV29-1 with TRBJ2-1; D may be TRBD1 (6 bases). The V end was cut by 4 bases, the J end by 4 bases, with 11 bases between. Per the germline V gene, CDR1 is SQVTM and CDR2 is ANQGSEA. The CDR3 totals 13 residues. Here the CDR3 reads CSVASGDYNEQFF. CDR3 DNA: TGCAGCGTTGCGTCAGGGGATTACAATGAGCAGTTCTTC.

CDR3 region: CASRPWGAYEQYF. The CDR3 bases are TGTGCCAGCAGACCTTGGGGGGCCTACGAGCAGTACTTC. The V call is TRBV5-6, the J call TRBJ2-7; D is perhaps TRBD2 (6 bases). This CDR3 contains 13 residues. Germline CDR1 SGHDT, CDR2 YYEEEE. Trimming pared 5 bases from V and 2 bases from J, leaving 11 bases between.

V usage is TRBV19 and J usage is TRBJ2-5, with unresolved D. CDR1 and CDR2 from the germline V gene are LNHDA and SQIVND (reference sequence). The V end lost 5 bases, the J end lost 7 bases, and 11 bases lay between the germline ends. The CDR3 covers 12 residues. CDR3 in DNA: TGTGCCAGTAGTCTAGGTGGTGGGACCCAGTACTTC. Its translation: CASSLGGGTQYF.

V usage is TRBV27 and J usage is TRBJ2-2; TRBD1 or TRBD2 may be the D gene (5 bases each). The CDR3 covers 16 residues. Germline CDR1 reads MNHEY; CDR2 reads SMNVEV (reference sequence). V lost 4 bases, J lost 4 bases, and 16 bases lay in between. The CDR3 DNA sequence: TGTGCCAGCAGTTCACGACCGGGACCCTCCACCGGGGAGCTGTTTTTT. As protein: CASSSRPGPSTGELFF.

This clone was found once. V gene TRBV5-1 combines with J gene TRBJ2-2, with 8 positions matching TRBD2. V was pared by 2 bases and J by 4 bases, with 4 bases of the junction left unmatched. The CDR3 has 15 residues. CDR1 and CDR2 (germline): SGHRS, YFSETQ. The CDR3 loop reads CASSFLAGGTGELFF. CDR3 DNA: TGCGCCAGCAGCTTTTTGGCGGGGGGCACCGGGGAGCTGTTTTTT.

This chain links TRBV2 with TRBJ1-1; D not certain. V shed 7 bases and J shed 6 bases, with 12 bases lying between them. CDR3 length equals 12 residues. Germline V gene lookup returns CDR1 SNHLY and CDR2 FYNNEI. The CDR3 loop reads CASTWGGPEAFF. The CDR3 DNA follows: TGTGCCAGCACTTGGGGAGGCCCTGAAGCTTTCTTT. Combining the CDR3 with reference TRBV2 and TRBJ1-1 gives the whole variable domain EPEVTQTPSHQVTQMGQEVILRCVPISNHLYFYWYRQILGQKVEFLVSFYNNEISEKSEIFDDQFSVERPDGSNFTLKIRSTKLEDSAMYFCASTWGGPEAFFGQGTRLTVV.

CDR3 protein: CASSKDPRTGLYEQYF. Written as DNA, the CDR3 is TGTGCCAGCAGCAAAGATCCCAGGACAGGTTTATACGAGCAGTACTTC. The chain couples TRBV21-1 to TRBJ2-7; the table's D call, TRBD1, has no DNA check behind it. TRBV21-1 is shown as a pseudogene. The CDR3 is 16 residues long.

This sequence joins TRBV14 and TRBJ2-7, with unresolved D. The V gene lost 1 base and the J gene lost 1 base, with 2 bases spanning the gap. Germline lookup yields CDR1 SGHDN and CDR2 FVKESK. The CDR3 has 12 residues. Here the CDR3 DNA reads TGTGCCAGCAGCCAAGCTTCCTACGAGCAGTACTTC. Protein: CASSQASYEQYF.

This CDR3 reads CASSSNRASSGNTIYF. The CDR3 nucleotides are TGTGCCAGCAGCTCAAATCGGGCCTCCTCTGGAAACACCATATATTTT. The V call is TRBV7-9, the J call TRBJ1-3; D call uncertain. This CDR3 is 16 amino acids long. Trimming cost V 4 bases and J 0 bases, with 13 bases left between them. CDR1 is SEHNR and CDR2 is FQNEAQ in the germline V gene (reference sequence).